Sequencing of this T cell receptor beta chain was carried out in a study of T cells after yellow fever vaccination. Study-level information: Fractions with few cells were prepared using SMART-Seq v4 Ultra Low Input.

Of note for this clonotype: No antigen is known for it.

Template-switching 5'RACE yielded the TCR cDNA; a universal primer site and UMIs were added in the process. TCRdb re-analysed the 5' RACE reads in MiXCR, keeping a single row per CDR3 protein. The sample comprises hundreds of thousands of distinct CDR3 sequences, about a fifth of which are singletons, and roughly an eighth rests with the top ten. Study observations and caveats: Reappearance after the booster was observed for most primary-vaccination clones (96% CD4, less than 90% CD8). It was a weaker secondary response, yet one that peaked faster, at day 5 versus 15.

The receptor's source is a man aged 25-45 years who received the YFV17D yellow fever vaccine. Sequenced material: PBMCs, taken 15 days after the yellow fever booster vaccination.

The CDR3 loop is CASTPNSETQYF. DNA for the CDR3: TGTGCCAGCACCCCGAATTCCGAGACCCAGTACTTC. This chain joins TRBV7-8 and TRBJ2-5; the D is unclear. Germline V gene sequence: CDR1 SGHVS, CDR2 FQNEAQ. CDR3 length equals 12 residues. V shed 7 bases and J shed 5 bases, with 11 bases lying between them.